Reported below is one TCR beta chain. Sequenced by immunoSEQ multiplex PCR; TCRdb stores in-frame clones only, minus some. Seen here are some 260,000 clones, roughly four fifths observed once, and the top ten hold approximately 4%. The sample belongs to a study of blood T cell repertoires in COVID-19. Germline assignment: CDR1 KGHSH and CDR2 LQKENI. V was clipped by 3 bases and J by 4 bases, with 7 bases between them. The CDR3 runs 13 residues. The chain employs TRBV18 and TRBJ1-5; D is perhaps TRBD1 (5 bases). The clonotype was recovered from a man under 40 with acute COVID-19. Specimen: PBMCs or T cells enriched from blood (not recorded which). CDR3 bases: TGTGCCAGCTCACCGACAGTAAATCAGCCCCAGCATTTT. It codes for CASSPTVNQPQHF.